One T cell receptor (beta chain) is described in this entry. The sample holds other DNA sequences that translate to the same CDR3. The sample is drawn from a study of shared clonotypes between healthy human individuals. Overall study: Samples came from two female and a few male donors aged 18 to 49.

Germline CDR1 SGHRS, CDR2 YFSETQ. The length of the CDR3 is 14 residues. Trimming took 4 bases from V and 0 from J, leaving 9 bases between them. Assay used: immunoSEQ multiplex PCR; TCRdb lists only in-frame clones, some missing. The repertoire holds roughly 1 million clones, with about 80% as singletons. The receptor was isolated from a young man in good health. Some clones in this sample may be carry-over from other donors' samples. Sequenced: memory CD4+ T cells from PBMCs. The subset: CD45RA-negative fraction. The genes are TRBV5-1 and TRBJ2-3; D is perhaps TRBD1 (6 bases). CDR3 protein: CASSLQGSTDTQYF. The CDR3 nucleotides are TGCGCCAGCAGCCTACAGGGCAGCACAGATACGCAGTATTTT.